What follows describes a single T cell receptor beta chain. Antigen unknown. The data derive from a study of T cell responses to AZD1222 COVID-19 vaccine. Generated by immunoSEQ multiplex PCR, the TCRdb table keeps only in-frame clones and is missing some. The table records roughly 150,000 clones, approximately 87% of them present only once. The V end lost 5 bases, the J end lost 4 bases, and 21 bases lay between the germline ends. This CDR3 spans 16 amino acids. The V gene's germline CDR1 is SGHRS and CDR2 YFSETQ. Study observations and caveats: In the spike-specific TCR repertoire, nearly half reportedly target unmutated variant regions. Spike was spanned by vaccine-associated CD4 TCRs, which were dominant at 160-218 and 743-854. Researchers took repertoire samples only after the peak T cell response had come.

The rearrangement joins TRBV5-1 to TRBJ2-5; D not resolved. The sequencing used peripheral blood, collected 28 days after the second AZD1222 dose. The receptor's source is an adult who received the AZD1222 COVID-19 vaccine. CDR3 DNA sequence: TGCGCCAGCAGACCGTTTGGGATCTCAAACGGAGAGACCCAGTACTTC. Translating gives CASRPFGISNGETQYF.